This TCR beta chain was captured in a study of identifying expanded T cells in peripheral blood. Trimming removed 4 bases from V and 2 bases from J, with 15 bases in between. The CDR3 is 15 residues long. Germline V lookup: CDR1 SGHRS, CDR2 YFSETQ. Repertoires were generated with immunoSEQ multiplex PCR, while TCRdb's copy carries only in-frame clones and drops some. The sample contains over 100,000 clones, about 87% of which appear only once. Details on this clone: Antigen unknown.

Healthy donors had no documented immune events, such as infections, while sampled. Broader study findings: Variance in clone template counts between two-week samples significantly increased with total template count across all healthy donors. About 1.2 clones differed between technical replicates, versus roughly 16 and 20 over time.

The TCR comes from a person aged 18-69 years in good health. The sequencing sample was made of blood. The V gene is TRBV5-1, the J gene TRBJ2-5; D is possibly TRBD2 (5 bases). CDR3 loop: CASSQSGNPQETQYF. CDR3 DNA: TGCGCCAGCAGCCAAAGCGGAAACCCTCAAGAGACCCAGTACTTC. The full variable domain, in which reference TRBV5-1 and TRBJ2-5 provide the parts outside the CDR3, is KAGVTQTPRYLIKTRGQQVTLSCSPISGHRSVSWYQQTPGQGLQFLFEYFSETQRNKGNFPGRFSGRQFSNSRSEMNVSTLELGDSALYLCASSQSGNPQETQYFGPGTRLLVL.